Below, 9 T cell receptor beta chains from the same sample are listed, as sequenced in a study of identical twins. TCRdb ran MiXCR on the 5' RACE reads and lists one entry per CDR3 protein. The data show under 1 million distinct CDR3 sequences, with 10% to 15% seen just once and roughly 1.6% held by the top ten. The same data also went into a second study, on yellow fever vaccine responses in identical twins.

Sequences were obtained from PBMCs. Receptors were obtained from a woman between 18 and 29 years old in good health.

The chain joins TRBV3-1 to TRBJ2-5; 11 nucleotides align to TRBD2. CDR3 length: 14 amino acids. Trimming at V came to 5 bases and at J to 5 bases, leaving 4 bases not matched to a gene. Looked up from germline, CDR1 is LGHDT and CDR2 is YNNKEL (reference sequence). CDR3 in amino acids: CASSKLAGAETQYF. CDR3 DNA: TGTGCCAGCAGCAAACTAGCGGGGGCTGAGACCCAGTACTTC.

This clonotype has a count of ten or more. The chain recombines TRBV12-3 or TRBV12-4 with TRBJ2-1, with 9 bases aligning to TRBD1. There are 11 residues in the CDR3. V dropped 5 bases and J dropped 15; count of bases not matched to a gene: 5. The CDR3 nucleotides read TGTGCCAGCAGTCACGGACAGGGGCCGTTCTTC. Translated, it gives CASSHGQGPFF.

This clonotype was detected a few times. This chain joins TRBV6-1 and TRBJ2-3; TRBD1 is a possible D gene (6 bases). This CDR3 spans 15 amino acids. Per germline, CDR1 MNHNS and CDR2 SASEGT. V was clipped by 7 bases and J by 0 bases, with 14 bases between them. In DNA form, the CDR3 reads TGTGCCAGCACAAGGGGGACAACTAGCACAGATACGCAGTATTTT. Its protein product is CASTRGTTSTDTQYF.

The chain joins TRBV5-1 to TRBJ2-2, with TRBD2 matching 14 bases. Germline V lookup: CDR1 SGHRS, CDR2 YFSETQ. Germline trimming cut 2 bases from V and 6 bases from J; bases unmatched to any gene: 6. The CDR3 length is 17 residues. The CDR3 sequence: CASSFGTSGRGAGELFF. Here the CDR3 DNA reads TGCGCCAGCAGCTTCGGGACTAGCGGGAGAGGGGCCGGGGAGCTGTTTTTT.

The chain employs TRBV20-1 and TRBJ2-1; either TRBD1 or TRBD2 may fit D (5 bases each). V lost 0 bases to trimming and J lost 7 bases, with 16 bases between them. Germline loops: CDR1 DFQATT, CDR2 SNEGSKA (reference sequence). The CDR3 consists of 15 residues. CDR3 in amino acids: CSAREWGPTGNEQFF. CDR3 in DNA: TGCAGTGCTAGAGAGTGGGGACCCACGGGGAATGAGCAGTTCTTC.

This clonotype was counted between two and nine times. The V and J genes are TRBV20-1 and TRBJ2-1; 12 bases align to TRBD2. The CDR3 covers 14 residues. The V and J ends lost 0 bases and 11 bases, in that order; junction bases with no gene match: 5. Germline-derived CDR1 and CDR2 are DFQATT and SNEGSKA (reference sequence). CDR3 loop: CSARDELAGGQQFF. CDR3 in DNA: TGCAGTGCTAGAGATGAGCTAGCGGGAGGGCAGCAGTTCTTC.

The chain is built from TRBV11-2 and TRBJ2-7, with TRBD2 identical over 7 bases. The germline CDR1 and CDR2 sequences are SGHAT and FQNNGV. Trimming took 6 bases from V and 3 from J; bases not matched to a gene: 8. This CDR3 has 14 amino acids. The CDR3 sequence: CASSRAGVNYEQYF. CDR3 nucleotides: TGTGCCAGCAGTCGGGCGGGAGTAAACTACGAGCAGTACTTC.

The chain uses TRBV2 and TRBJ2-7; TRBD1 agrees at 8 bases. The J segment lost 4 bases and the V segment lost 0 bases, leaving 8 bases of the junction unmatched. The CDR3 covers 16 residues. CDR1 SNHLY and CDR2 FYNNEI come from the germline V gene. The CDR3 sequence is CASSEALVTGVYEQYF. The CDR3 coding sequence is TGTGCCAGCAGTGAAGCGCTTGTGACAGGGGTATACGAGCAGTACTTC.

The chain carries TRBV6-2 or TRBV6-3 and TRBJ2-7; a weak D match, TRBD2 (7 bases). Between the trimmed V and J ends, which lost 4 bases and 3 bases, there was a span of 16 bases. Germline loops: CDR1 MNHEY, CDR2 SVGEGT. The CDR3 length is 15 residues. For the CDR3, the DNA is TGTGCCAGCAGTTCCTCGGGGGGCGTCGGCTACGAGCAGTACTTC. This gives the protein CASSSSGGVGYEQYF.